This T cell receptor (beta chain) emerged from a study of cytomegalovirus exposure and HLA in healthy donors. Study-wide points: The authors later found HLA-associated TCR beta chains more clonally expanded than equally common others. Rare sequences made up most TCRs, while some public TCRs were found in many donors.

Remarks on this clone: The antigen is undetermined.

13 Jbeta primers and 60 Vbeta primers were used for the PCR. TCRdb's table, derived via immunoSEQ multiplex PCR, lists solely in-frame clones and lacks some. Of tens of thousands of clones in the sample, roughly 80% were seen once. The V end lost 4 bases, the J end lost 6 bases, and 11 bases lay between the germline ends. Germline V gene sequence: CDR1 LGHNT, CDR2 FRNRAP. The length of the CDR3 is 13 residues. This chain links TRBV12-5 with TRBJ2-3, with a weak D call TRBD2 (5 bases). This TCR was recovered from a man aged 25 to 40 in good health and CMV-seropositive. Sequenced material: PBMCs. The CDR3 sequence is CASGSPRGDTQYF. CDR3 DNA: TGTGCTAGTGGTTCCCCCCGAGGGGATACGCAGTATTTT.